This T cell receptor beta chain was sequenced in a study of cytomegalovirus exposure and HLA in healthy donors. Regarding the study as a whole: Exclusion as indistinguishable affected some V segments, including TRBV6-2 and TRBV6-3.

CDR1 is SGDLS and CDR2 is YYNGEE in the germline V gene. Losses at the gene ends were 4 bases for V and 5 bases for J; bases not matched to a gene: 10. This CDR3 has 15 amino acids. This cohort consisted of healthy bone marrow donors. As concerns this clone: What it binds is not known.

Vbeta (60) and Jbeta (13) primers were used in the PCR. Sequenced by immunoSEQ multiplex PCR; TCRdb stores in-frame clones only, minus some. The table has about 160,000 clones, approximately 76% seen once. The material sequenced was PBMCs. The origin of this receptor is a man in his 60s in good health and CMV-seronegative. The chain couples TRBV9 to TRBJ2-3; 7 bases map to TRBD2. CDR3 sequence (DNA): TGTGCCAGCAGCTTTGGACTAGAAGGAGGAGATACGCAGTATTTT. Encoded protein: CASSFGLEGGDTQYF.